This T cell receptor (beta chain) was sequenced for a study of beta chain features in type 1 diabetes. Expressed TCRB transcripts were sequenced because the isolated RNA had all been reverse transcribed beforehand. Measured with immunoSEQ multiplex PCR; TCRdb has only the in-frame clones, and not every one. Counted here are roughly 300,000 clones, less than 9.5% occurring once; the ten biggest clones make up less than 0.45%. Germline CDR1 reads MNHEY; CDR2 reads SVGAGI. The CDR3 runs 15 residues. The germline V and J ends were trimmed by 8 bases and 0 bases, with 17 bases remaining between them. This receptor was identified in a woman younger than 30 in good health. The sequenced material came from central memory CD4+ T cells from blood. The chain employs TRBV6-5 and TRBJ2-7; D tentatively reads TRBD1 or TRBD2 (5 bases each). As DNA, the CDR3 is TGTGCCAGCTATGGCCGGGACGGCAACTCCTACGAGCAGTACTTC. Translation gives CASYGRDGNSYEQYF.